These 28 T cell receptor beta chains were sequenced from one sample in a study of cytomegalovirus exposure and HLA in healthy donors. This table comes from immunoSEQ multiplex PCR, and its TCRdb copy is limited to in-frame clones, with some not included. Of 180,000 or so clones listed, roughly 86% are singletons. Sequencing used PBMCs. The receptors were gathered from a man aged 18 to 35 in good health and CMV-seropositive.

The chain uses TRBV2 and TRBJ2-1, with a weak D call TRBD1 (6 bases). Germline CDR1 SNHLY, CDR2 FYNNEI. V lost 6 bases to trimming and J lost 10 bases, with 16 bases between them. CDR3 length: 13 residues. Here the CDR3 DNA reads TGTGCCAGCAGCAAGACCCAGAGGGGGGAGCAGTTCTTC. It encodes CASSKTQRGEQFF.

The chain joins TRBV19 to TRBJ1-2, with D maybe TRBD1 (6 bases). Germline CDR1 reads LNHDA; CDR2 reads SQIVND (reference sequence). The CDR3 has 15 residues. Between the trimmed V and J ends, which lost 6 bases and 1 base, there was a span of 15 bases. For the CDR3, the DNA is TGTGCCAGTAGGGACAGACCATTAAATAACTATGGCTACACCTTC. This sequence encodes CASRDRPLNNYGYTF.

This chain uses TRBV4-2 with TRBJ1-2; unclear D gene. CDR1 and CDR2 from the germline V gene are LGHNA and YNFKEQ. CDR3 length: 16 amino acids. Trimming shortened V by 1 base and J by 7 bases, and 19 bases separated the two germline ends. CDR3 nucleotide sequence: TGTGCCAGCAGCCAAGTGTCTGAGGGCGTAATTGGTGGCTACACCTTC. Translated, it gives CASSQVSEGVIGGYTF.

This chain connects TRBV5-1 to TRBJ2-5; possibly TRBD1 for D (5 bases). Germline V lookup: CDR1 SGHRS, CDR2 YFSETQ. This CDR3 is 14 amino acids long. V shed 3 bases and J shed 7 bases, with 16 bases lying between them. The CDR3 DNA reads TGCGCCAGCAGCTCTGACAGTTCTGTTGGGACCCAGTACTTC. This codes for CASSSDSSVGTQYF.

The CDR3 is CAILFLQASTSNTEAFF. The CDR3 nucleotides read TGTGCCATCCTCTTTCTACAGGCCTCCACGTCTAACACTGAAGCTTTCTTT. V and J are TRBV10-3 and TRBJ1-1, with D perhaps TRBD1 (5 bases). This CDR3 has 17 amino acids. Germline V gene lookup returns CDR1 ENHRY and CDR2 SYGVKD. Trimming pared 8 bases from V and 2 bases from J, leaving 24 bases between.

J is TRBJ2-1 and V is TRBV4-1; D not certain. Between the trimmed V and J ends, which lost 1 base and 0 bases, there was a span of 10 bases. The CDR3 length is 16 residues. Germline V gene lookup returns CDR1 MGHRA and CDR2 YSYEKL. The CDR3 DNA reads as TGCGCCAGCAGCCAAGGTCCGCTGAGCTCCTACAATGAGCAGTTCTTC. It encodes CASSQGPLSSYNEQFF.

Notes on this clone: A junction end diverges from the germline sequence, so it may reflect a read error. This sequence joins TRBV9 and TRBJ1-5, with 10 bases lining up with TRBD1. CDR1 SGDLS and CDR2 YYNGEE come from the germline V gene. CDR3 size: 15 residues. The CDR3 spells CASSVPSDRGFILNF. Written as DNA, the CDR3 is TGTGCCAGCAGCGTTCCGTCGGACAGGGGGTTTATCCTTAATTTT.

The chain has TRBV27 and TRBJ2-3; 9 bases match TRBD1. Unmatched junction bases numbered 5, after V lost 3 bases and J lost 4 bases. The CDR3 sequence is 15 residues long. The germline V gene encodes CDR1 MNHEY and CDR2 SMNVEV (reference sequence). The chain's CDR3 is CASSFGTGSSDTQYF. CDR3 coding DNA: TGTGCCAGCAGTTTCGGGACAGGGTCGTCAGATACGCAGTATTTT.

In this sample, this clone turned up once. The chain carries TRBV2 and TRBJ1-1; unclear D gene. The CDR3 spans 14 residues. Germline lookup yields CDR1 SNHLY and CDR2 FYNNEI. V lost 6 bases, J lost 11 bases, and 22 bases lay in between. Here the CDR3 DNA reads TGTGCCAGCAGCCGAAGCCCCAGTCCTACGGGGGCTTTCTTT. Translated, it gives CASSRSPSPTGAFF.

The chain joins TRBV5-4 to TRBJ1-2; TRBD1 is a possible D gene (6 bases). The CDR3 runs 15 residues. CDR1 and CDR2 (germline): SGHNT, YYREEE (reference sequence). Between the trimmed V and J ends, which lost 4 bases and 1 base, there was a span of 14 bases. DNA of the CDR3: TGTGCCAGCAGCCCCTGGACAGAATATAACTATGGCTACACCTTC. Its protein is CASSPWTEYNYGYTF.

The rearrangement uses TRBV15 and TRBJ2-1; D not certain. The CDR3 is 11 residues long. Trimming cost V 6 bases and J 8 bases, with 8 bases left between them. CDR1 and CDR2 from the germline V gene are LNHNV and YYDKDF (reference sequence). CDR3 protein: CATSASDEQFF. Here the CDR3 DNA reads TGTGCCACCAGTGCGTCCGATGAGCAGTTCTTC.

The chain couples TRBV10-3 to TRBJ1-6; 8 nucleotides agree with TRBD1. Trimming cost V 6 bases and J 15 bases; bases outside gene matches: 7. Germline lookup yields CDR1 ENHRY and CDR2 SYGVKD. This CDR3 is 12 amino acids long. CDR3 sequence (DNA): TGTGCCATCAGCGGAGGAGGACAGGGCCTCCACTTT. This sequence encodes CAISGGGQGLHF.

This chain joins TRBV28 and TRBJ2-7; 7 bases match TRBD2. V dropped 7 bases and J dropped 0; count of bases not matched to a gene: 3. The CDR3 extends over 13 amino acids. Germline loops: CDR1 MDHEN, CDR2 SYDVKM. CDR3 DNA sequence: TGTGCCAGCATCGGGGAGGGCTCCTACGAGCAGTACTTC. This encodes CASIGEGSYEQYF.

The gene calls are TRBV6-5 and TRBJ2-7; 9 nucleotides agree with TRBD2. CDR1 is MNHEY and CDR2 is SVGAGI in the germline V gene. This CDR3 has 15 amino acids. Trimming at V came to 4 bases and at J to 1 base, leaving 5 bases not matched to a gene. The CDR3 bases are TGTGCCAGCAGTTTAGCGGGGGCGGGTTCCTACGAGCAGTACTTC. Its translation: CASSLAGAGSYEQYF.

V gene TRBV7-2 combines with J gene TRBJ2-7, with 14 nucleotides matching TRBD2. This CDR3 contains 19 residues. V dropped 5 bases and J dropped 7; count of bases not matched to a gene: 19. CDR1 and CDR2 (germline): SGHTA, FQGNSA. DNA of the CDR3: TGTGCCAGCAGCCAAACAGGCGGCGGGACTAGCGGGAGAGTAGGAGAGCAGTACTTC. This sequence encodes CASSQTGGGTSGRVGEQYF.

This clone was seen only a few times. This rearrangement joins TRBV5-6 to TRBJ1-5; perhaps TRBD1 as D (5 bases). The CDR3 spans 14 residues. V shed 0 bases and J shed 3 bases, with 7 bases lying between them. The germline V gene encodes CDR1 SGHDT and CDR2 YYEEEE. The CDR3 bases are TGTGCCAGCAGCTTGGCAGGGCCCAATCAGCCCCAGCATTTT. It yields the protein CASSLAGPNQPQHF.

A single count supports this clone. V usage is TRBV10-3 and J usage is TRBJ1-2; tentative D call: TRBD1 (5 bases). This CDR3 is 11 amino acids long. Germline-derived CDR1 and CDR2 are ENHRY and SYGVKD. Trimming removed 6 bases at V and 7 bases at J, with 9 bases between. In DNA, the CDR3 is TGTGCCATCAGGGACACACCTGGCTACACCTTC. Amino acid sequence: CAIRDTPGYTF.

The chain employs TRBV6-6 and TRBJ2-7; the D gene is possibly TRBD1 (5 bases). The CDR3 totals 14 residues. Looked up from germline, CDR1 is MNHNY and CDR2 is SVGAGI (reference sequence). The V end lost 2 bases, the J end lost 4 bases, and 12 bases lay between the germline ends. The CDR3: CASSYTGGRYEQYF. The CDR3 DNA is TGTGCCAGCAGTTACACAGGCGGCCGTTACGAGCAGTACTTC.

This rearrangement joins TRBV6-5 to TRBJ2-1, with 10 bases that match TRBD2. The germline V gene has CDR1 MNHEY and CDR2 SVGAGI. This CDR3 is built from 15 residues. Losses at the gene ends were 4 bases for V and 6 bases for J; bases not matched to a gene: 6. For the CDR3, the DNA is TGTGCCAGCAGTTCCGGGACTAGCGTTTCCAATGAGCAGTTCTTC. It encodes CASSSGTSVSNEQFF.

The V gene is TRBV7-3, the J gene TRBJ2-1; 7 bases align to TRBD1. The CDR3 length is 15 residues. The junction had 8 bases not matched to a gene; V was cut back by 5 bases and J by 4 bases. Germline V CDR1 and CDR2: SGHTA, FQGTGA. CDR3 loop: CASSLGDSLYNEQFF. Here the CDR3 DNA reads TGTGCCAGCAGCCTCGGGGACAGCCTATACAATGAGCAGTTCTTC.

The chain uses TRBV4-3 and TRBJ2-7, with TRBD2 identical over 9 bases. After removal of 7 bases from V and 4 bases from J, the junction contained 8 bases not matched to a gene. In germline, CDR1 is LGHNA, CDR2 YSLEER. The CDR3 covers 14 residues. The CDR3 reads CASNVQREEYEQYF. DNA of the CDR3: TGCGCCAGCAATGTCCAGCGGGAGGAATACGAGCAGTACTTC.

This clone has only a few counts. The CDR3 DNA reads as TGCGCCAGCAGCCAGACTCCTACCTACGAGCAGTACTTC. It codes for CASSQTPTYEQYF. This chain links TRBV4-1 with TRBJ2-7; no clear D gene. V lost 3 bases to trimming and J lost 2 bases, with 8 bases between them. CDR3 length: 13 amino acids. CDR1 is MGHRA, CDR2 YSYEKL, per germline.

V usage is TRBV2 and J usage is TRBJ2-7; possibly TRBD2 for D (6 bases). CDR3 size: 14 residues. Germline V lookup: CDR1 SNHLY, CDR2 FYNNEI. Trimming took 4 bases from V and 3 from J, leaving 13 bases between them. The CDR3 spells CASSVRERFYEQYF. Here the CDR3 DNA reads TGTGCCAGCAGTGTCCGGGAGAGATTCTACGAGCAGTACTTC.

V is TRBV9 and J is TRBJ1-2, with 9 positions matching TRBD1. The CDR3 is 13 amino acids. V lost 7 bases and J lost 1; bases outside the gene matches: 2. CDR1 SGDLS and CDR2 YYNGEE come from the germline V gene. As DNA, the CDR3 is TGTGCCAGCGGACAGGGGTATAACTATGGCTACACCTTC. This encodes CASGQGYNYGYTF.

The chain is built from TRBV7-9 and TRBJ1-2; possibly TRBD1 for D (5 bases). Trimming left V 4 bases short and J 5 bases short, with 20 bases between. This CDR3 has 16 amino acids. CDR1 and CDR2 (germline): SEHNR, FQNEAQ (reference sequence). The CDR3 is CASSSTSRAAGYGYTF. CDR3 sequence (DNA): TGTGCCAGCAGCTCCACCTCCAGGGCAGCGGGGTATGGCTACACCTTC. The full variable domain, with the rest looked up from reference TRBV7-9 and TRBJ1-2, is DTGVSQNPRHKITKRGQNVTFRCDPISEHNRLYWYRQTLGQGPEFLTYFQNEAQLEKSRLLSDRFSAERPKGSFSTLEIQRTEQGDSAMYLCASSSTSRAAGYGYTFGSGTRLTVV.

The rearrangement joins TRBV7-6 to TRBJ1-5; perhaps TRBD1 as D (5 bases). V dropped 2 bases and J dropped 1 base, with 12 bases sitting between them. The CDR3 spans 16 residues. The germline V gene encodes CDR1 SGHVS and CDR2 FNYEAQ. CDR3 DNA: TGTGCCAGCAGCTTATACGGGGGAGGGAGCAATCAGCCCCAGCATTTT. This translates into CASSLYGGGSNQPQHF.

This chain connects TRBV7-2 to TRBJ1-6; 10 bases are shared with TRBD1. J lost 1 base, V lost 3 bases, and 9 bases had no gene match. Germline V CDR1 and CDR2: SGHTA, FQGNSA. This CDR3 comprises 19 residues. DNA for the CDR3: TGTGCCAGCAGCTTTGGGACAGGGGCCTTTCGATCCTATAATTCACCCCTCCACTTT. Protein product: CASSFGTGAFRSYNSPLHF.

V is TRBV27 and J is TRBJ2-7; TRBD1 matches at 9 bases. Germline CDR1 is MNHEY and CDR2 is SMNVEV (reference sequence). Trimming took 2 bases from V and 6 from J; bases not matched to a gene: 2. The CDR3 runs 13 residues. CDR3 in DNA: TGTGCCAGCAGTTTAGGACAGGGGCCCGAGCAGTACTTC. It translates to CASSLGQGPEQYF.